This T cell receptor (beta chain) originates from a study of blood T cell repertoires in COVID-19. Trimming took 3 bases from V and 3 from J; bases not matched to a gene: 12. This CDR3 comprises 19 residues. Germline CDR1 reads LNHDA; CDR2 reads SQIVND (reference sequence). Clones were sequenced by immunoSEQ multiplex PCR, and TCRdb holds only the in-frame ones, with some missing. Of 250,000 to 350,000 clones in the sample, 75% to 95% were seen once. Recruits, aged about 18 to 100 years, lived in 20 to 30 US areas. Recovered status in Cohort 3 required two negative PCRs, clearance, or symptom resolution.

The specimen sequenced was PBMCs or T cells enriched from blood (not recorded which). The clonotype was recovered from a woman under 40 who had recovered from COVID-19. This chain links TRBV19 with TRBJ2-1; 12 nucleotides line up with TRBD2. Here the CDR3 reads CASSMPETSGSVNYNEQFF. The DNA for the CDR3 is TGTGCCAGTAGTATGCCCGAGACTAGCGGGAGTGTTAACTACAATGAGCAGTTCTTC.